This T cell receptor beta chain is from a study of blood T cell repertoires in COVID-19. Whole-study context: Samples of COVID-19 (acute and convalescent) were obtained from the United States, Italy and Spain. T cells, B-cell-depleted T cells, or PBMCs supplied cDNA or gDNA.

Germline CDR1 and CDR2: WSHSY and SAAADI. This CDR3 is 18 amino acids long. The ends were cut back, 2 bases at V and 0 bases at J, with 18 bases in the middle. TCRdb keeps only in-frame clones here, not all; method: immunoSEQ multiplex PCR. The sample includes tens of thousands of clones, more than 75% seen only once; the top ten take around a fifth. The source is a human donor in a cohort sampled during active COVID-19. Specimen: peripheral blood. The gene calls are TRBV10-2 and TRBJ2-3; D may be TRBD1 (5 bases). This CDR3 is CASSEGGPGSYSTDTQYF. Here the CDR3 DNA reads TGCGCCAGCAGTGAGGGCGGTCCAGGGTCTTATAGCACAGATACGCAGTATTTT.